A selection of T cell receptor beta chains follows, all from one sample in a study of chemoradiotherapy in HPV16-positive cancers. Sequencing was performed with immunoSEQ multiplex PCR; in TCRdb, only in-frame clones are kept and a portion is missing. The table has 25,000 to 30,000 clones, 93% seen once. The specimen was blood, collected from a patient who underwent chemoradiotherapy. The receptors originated from a human donor with HPV-associated anogenital cancer. The conserved cysteine and the conserved F or W are not part of the CDR3 here. D genes are given only for firm matches.

D: NA
V: TRBV28
CDR3: ASSLEAQH

D: NA
V: TRBV5-1
CDR3: ASSGALAGETQY

D: NA
V: TRBV18
CDR3: ASSAHRGDTGELF

D: TRBD2
V: TRBV5-1
CDR3: ASSRDLSGGVTDTQY

D: TRBD2
V: TRBV5-1
CDR3: ASTLAGGPLNEQY

D: NA
V: TRBV29-1
CDR3: SVGQSPT

D: NA
V: TRBV5-4
CDR3: ASSDWDNGNTIY

D: NA
V: TRBV2
CDR3: ASSDSFGSYEQY

D: TRBD2
V: TRBV11-1
CDR3: ASGKLAAIPQETQY

D: NA
V: TRBV5-1
CDR3: ASSLQTSSYNSPLH

D: NA
V: TRBV7-9
CDR3: ASSILSNEQF

D: NA
V: TRBV5-1
CDR3: ASSLDGGVQEQY

D: NA
V: TRBV19
CDR3: ASSIGQANTEAF

D: TRBD2
V: TRBV2
CDR3: ASRAGLALGAKKETQY

D: NA
V: TRBV9
CDR3: ASSVAPGNTEAF

D: TRBD2
V: TRBV2
CDR3: ASSSPGLAGYNEQF

D: NA
V: TRBV11-2
CDR3: ASSPGYGGRGTQY

D: NA
V: TRBV2
CDR3: ASSERNTGELF

D: NA
V: TRBV9
CDR3: ASSVVGKVGDTQY

D: NA
V: TRBV7-6
CDR3: ASSLVGGTYNEQF

D: TRBD2
V: TRBV28
CDR3: ASSFSRRLAGGGRDTQY

D: TRBD2
V: TRBV7-2
CDR3: ASSLRGLAGGATQY

D: NA
V: TRBV7-6
CDR3: ASSLVGTYEQY

D: NA
V: TRBV28
CDR3: ASSTARGVVHPYGYT

D: NA
V: TRBV7-6
CDR3: ASSLGQDSYEQY

D: NA
V: TRBV18
CDR3: ASTQERETQY

D: NA
V: TRBV19
CDR3: ASRSPGRASGANVLT

D: TRBD2
V: TRBV6-5
CDR3: ASSSAGGGSYEQY

D: NA
V: TRBV4-1
CDR3: ASSPSGLAGANVLT

D: NA
V: TRBV7-9
CDR3: ATTASDSYEQY

D: NA
V: TRBV4-1
CDR3: ASSQAGRDTEAF

D: TRBD1
V: TRBV7-2
CDR3: ASSLGQGVNEKLF

D: TRBD1
V: TRBV6-5
CDR3: ASSYSQGTTNEKLF

D: TRBD2
V: TRBV7-8
CDR3: ASSGLAGGPHEQF

D: NA
V: TRBV9
CDR3: ASSVVSDGATEAF

D: NA
V: TRBV15
CDR3: ATSMGLYEQY

D: TRBD1
V: TRBV15
CDR3: ATSMVGQGAWSGANVLT

D: NA
V: TRBV5-1
CDR3: ASSTPKVYSNQPQH

D: NA
V: TRBV11-2
CDR3: ASSLGQLETQY

D: NA
V: TRBV7-9
CDR3: ASSFSGEQY

D: TRBD1
V: TRBV28
CDR3: ASHSRGHTGELF

D: NA
V: TRBV5-6
CDR3: ASSFPGSGNTIY

D: TRBD2
V: TRBV7-3
CDR3: ASSYGGADTQY

D: NA
V: TRBV7-8
CDR3: ASSVGPGQPQH

D: NA
V: TRBV6-5
CDR3: ASSYRAGSSYEQY

D: NA
V: TRBV7-2
CDR3: ASSFSRTNTGELF

D: NA
V: TRBV5-1
CDR3: ASSPGPQGNQPQH

D: NA
V: TRBV6-5
CDR3: ASSYSMGSNQPQH

D: NA
V: TRBV18
CDR3: ASSPGTETQY

D: NA
V: TRBV18
CDR3: ASSPPAGNYGYT

D: NA
V: TRBV7-3
CDR3: ASSLIPQDQYNEQF

D: NA
V: TRBV7-7
CDR3: ASSLGPNEKLF